Presented here are 24 T cell receptor beta chains from one specimen sequenced in a study of early T cells in non-severe SARS-CoV-2 infection. Using its own MiXCR run on the 5' RACE reads, TCRdb lists one record per CDR3 protein. In the table there are 80,000 to 95,000 distinct CDR3 sequences, 14% to 15% of which are singletons. Sample: whole blood. The source is an adult who was a healthcare worker with PCR-confirmed SARS-CoV-2 infection or an uninfected control (not recorded which).

The CDR3 DNA reads as TGTGCCAGCAGTTCACAGGGGGACCGCTTTGGTTACACCTTC. It codes for CASSSQGDRFGYTF. The chain joins TRBV12-3 or TRBV12-4 to TRBJ1-2; 8 nucleotides line up with TRBD1. Losses at the gene ends were 4 bases for V and 11 bases for J; bases not matched to a gene: 12. The CDR3 has 14 residues.

This clonotype was seen repeatedly, ten times or more. This rearrangement joins TRBV14 to TRBJ2-2; maybe TRBD2 (6 bases). Per the germline V gene, CDR1 is SGHDN and CDR2 is FVKESK. This CDR3 comprises 16 residues. V lost 0 bases to trimming and J lost 5 bases, with 13 bases between them. The CDR3 is CASSQEVPTSTGELFF. CDR3 nucleotides: TGTGCCAGCAGCCAAGAGGTCCCGACTAGTACCGGGGAGCTGTTTTTT.

Many counts were recorded for this clonotype. The chain combines TRBV11-2 with TRBJ2-3; D may correspond to TRBD1 or TRBD2 (5 bases each). Trimming removed 5 bases at V and 2 bases at J, with 11 bases between. CDR3 length equals 14 residues. Germline CDR1 reads SGHAT; CDR2 reads FQNNGV. As DNA, the CDR3 is TGTGCCAGCAGCCAACGAGGGGACACAGATACGCAGTATTTT. Translation gives CASSQRGDTDTQYF.

The V call is TRBV11-2, the J call TRBJ2-5, with a possible D match to TRBD2 (6 bases). CDR1 and CDR2 from the germline V gene are SGHAT and FQNNGV. The CDR3 contains 16 residues. The ends were cut back, 7 bases at V and 4 bases at J, with 22 bases in the middle. The CDR3 is CASTQGRSGRGETQYF. Written as DNA, the CDR3 is TGTGCCAGCACTCAAGGGAGGTCGGGCCGTGGAGAGACCCAGTACTTC.

This chain uses TRBV29-1 with TRBJ1-2, with TRBD1 matching 9 bases. The CDR3 contains 15 residues. Germline V gene data show CDR1 as SQVTM and CDR2 as ANQGSEA. V lost 7 bases to trimming and J lost 4 bases; unmatched junction nucleotides: 13. CDR3 residues: CSAARGGDRVYGYTF. The CDR3 nucleotides are TGCAGCGCGGCCAGAGGCGGGGACAGGGTCTATGGCTACACCTTC.

This chain connects TRBV12-3 or TRBV12-4 to TRBJ2-5; tentative D call: TRBD2 (7 bases). V was pared by 7 bases and J by 5 bases, with 20 bases between. The CDR3 runs 15 residues. The CDR3 DNA follows: TGTGCCAGCACATTCTCTCGGGGGGCGGGTGAGACCCAGTACTTC. This sequence encodes CASTFSRGAGETQYF.

This clonotype turned up a few times. This chain connects TRBV2 to TRBJ1-3, with 7 bases that match TRBD1. J gave up 2 bases and V 5 bases, and 6 bases lay outside the gene matches. The CDR3 length is 15 residues. Germline CDR1 reads SNHLY; CDR2 reads FYNNEI. The CDR3 spells CASSSDRAPGNTIYF. In nucleotides, the CDR3 is TGTGCCAGCAGTTCAGACAGGGCACCTGGAAACACCATATATTTT. The full variable domain, rest sourced from reference TRBV2 and TRBJ1-3, is EPEVTQTPSHQVTQMGQEVILRCVPISNHLYFYWYRQILGQKVEFLVSFYNNEISEKSEIFDDQFSVERPDGSNFTLKIRSTKLEDSAMYFCASSSDRAPGNTIYFGEGSWLTVV.

This chain uses TRBV5-6 with TRBJ2-3, with TRBD2 identical over 8 bases. This CDR3 contains 15 residues. V gave up 6 bases and J gave up 5 bases; unmatched junction bases: 11. The germline CDR1 and CDR2 sequences are SGHDT and YYEEEE. CDR3 residues: CASTETAGELDTQYF. The CDR3 region has the DNA TGTGCCAGCACCGAAACAGCGGGGGAATTAGATACGCAGTATTTT.

This clonotype was detected only a few times. The V gene is TRBV5-1, the J gene TRBJ2-5; 7 nucleotides align to TRBD2. CDR1 is SGHRS and CDR2 is YFSETQ in the germline V gene. The CDR3 has 16 residues. With 2 bases clipped from V and 1 base from J, the junction kept 8 bases outside the gene matches. CDR3 nucleotides: TGCGCCAGCAGCTTAAACTCCGGGACTACCCAAGAGACCCAGTACTTC. It translates to CASSLNSGTTQETQYF.

This clonotype was detected ten times or more. This chain uses TRBV10-2 with TRBJ2-2, with D possibly matching TRBD1 (5 bases). V gave up 6 bases and J gave up 6 bases, with 8 bases separating them. The CDR3 runs to 12 residues. Germline CDR1 WSHSY, CDR2 SAAADI. The CDR3 loop is CASRIGAGELFF. The CDR3 DNA sequence: TGCGCCAGCAGGATAGGGGCCGGGGAGCTGTTTTTT.

The chain couples TRBV7-3 to TRBJ2-2; perhaps TRBD2 as D (5 bases). The ends were cut back, 5 bases at V and 2 bases at J, with 9 bases in the middle. Germline CDR1 reads SGHTA; CDR2 reads FQGTGA. The CDR3 is 14 residues long. As DNA, the CDR3 is TGTGCCAGCAGCCCATCGGGAAACACCGGGGAGCTGTTTTTT. This gives the protein CASSPSGNTGELFF.

J is TRBJ2-5 and V is TRBV7-2; D possibly corresponds to TRBD2 (5 bases). The CDR3 extends over 14 amino acids. Germline CDR1 reads SGHTA; CDR2 reads FQGNSA. The germline V and J ends were trimmed by 1 base and 5 bases, with 11 bases remaining between them. As DNA, the CDR3 is TGTGCCAGCAGCTTAGTCATTCGAGGGGAGACCCAGTACTTC. Translated, it gives CASSLVIRGETQYF.

This clonotype has at least ten counts. CDR3 sequence reads: CASNAFQGNEQFF. The CDR3 nucleotides read TGTGCCAGCAACGCCTTTCAGGGGAATGAGCAGTTCTTC. This chain uses TRBV6-1 with TRBJ2-1, with TRBD1 as a possible D gene (6 bases). Looked up from germline, CDR1 is MNHNS and CDR2 is SASEGT. Trimming cost V 7 bases and J 7 bases, with 14 bases left between them. The CDR3 loop spans 13 amino acids.

The gene calls are TRBV5-4 and TRBJ2-1; 11 bases align to TRBD2. With 4 bases clipped from V and 9 bases from J, the junction kept 12 bases outside the gene matches. Germline V gene data show CDR1 as SGHNT and CDR2 as YYREEE (reference sequence). CDR3 length: 16 amino acids. This CDR3 is CASSQTFSGGAREQFF. CDR3 DNA sequence: TGTGCCAGCAGCCAAACTTTTAGCGGGGGGGCCCGTGAGCAGTTCTTC.

The rearrangement joins TRBV9 to TRBJ1-1; D uncertain. V shed 4 bases and J shed 0 bases, with 10 bases lying between them. The CDR3 runs 14 residues. Germline-derived CDR1 and CDR2 are SGDLS and YYNGEE. CDR3 DNA sequence: TGTGCCAGCAGCCCAGGTATATTGAACACTGAAGCTTTCTTT. It translates to CASSPGILNTEAFF.

The gene calls are TRBV20-1 and TRBJ2-5, with D perhaps matching TRBD1 (6 bases). CDR1 is DFQATT, CDR2 SNEGSKA, per germline (reference sequence). V was pared by 5 bases and J by 4 bases, with 14 bases between. This CDR3 has 13 residues. The CDR3 sequence is CSARNRVLETQYF. CDR3 nucleotides: TGCAGTGCTCGGAACAGGGTTTTAGAGACCCAGTACTTC.

This clonotype was seen only a few times. The V and J genes are TRBV12-3 or TRBV12-4 and TRBJ2-3; 8 bases are a match to TRBD2. The ends lost 6 bases at V and 4 bases at J; junction bases unmatched: 12. This CDR3 is built from 16 residues. The CDR3 protein is CASRPGLALVADTQYF. CDR3 nucleotides: TGTGCCAGCAGGCCCGGACTAGCCCTGGTGGCAGATACGCAGTATTTT.

This clonotype was detected a few times. The chain has TRBV29-1 and TRBJ1-1; 10 bases match TRBD1. Germline V gene sequence: CDR1 SQVTM, CDR2 ANQGSEA. Unmatched junction bases numbered 6, after V lost 1 base and J lost 4 bases. The CDR3 sequence is 15 residues long. CDR3 coding DNA: TGCAGCGTTGAAGGGTATGGGACAGGGGCCACTGAAGCTTTCTTT. Its protein is CSVEGYGTGATEAFF.

The sample holds one count of this clonotype. The chain couples TRBV9 to TRBJ2-1; 7 positions agree with TRBD2. This CDR3 is built from 14 residues. Per the germline V gene, CDR1 is SGDLS and CDR2 is YYNGEE. After removal of 0 bases from V and 8 bases from J, the junction contained 5 bases not matched to a gene. Here the CDR3 DNA reads TGTGCCAGCAGCGTAGACGGGGGGATATATGAGCAGTTCTTC. Translated: CASSVDGGIYEQFF. The full variable domain, completed using reference TRBV9 and TRBJ2-1, is DSGVTQTPKHLITATGQRVTLRCSPRSGDLSVYWYQQSLDQGLQFLIQYYNGEERAKGNILERFSAQQFPDLHSELNLSSLELGDSALYFCASSVDGGIYEQFFGPGTRLTVL.

The chain carries TRBV4-1 and TRBJ1-3, with TRBD1 identical over 8 bases. With 7 bases clipped from V and 2 bases from J, the junction kept 7 bases outside the gene matches. Germline-derived CDR1 and CDR2 are MGHRA and YSYEKL. The CDR3 contains 15 residues. CDR3 DNA: TGCGCCAGCACCCGGACAGGGCTACCTGGAAACACCATATATTTT. Its protein is CASTRTGLPGNTIYF.

The chain recombines TRBV9 with TRBJ2-1; 8 bases match TRBD2. The CDR3 covers 14 residues. Losses at the gene ends were 3 bases for V and 2 bases for J; bases not matched to a gene: 1. Looked up from germline, CDR1 is SGDLS and CDR2 is YYNGEE. DNA of the CDR3: TGTGCCAGCAGCGCGGGGGGGCCCTACAATGAGCAGTTCTTC. Translation gives CASSAGGPYNEQFF.

This clonotype has a count of ten or more. This chain uses TRBV5-1 with TRBJ2-1, with D hard to call. V was trimmed by 0 bases and J by 0 bases, leaving 7 bases between them. This CDR3 contains 15 residues. From germline, CDR1 is SGHRS and CDR2 YFSETQ. The CDR3 sequence is CASSLDGNSYNEQFF. The DNA of the CDR3 is TGCGCCAGCAGCTTGGACGGTAACTCCTACAATGAGCAGTTCTTC.

This chain joins TRBV10-3 and TRBJ2-2; tentatively, D is TRBD2 (6 bases). Germline CDR1 and CDR2: ENHRY and SYGVKD. This CDR3 is 14 amino acids long. Deletions cut 6 bases from V and 7 bases from J, with 15 bases between. The CDR3 is CAIRPGLQYGELFF. CDR3 nucleotides: TGTGCCATCAGGCCGGGACTTCAATACGGGGAGCTGTTTTTT.

This clonotype was found many times. This rearrangement joins TRBV7-3 to TRBJ1-1; D may be TRBD1 (6 bases). Germline CDR1 reads SGHTA; CDR2 reads FQGTGA. This CDR3 has 13 amino acids. Trimming removed 8 bases from V and 0 bases from J, with 10 bases in between. The CDR3 bases are TGTGCCAGCTCTTGGGGGCTGAACACTGAAGCTTTCTTT. Encoded protein: CASSWGLNTEAFF.